Below are 6 T cell receptor beta chains sequenced from a single sample in a study of blood T cell repertoires in COVID-19. Measured with immunoSEQ multiplex PCR; TCRdb has only the in-frame clones, and not every one. In the table there are around 75,000 clones, around 80% of which are singletons. Sequenced sample: peripheral blood. These receptors originate from a man in his fifties with COVID-19, enrolled during active disease.

This chain links TRBV6-1 with TRBJ1-2; no firm D call. The CDR3 sequence is 14 residues long. Between the trimmed V and J ends, which lost 2 bases and 1 base, there was a span of 8 bases. Germline CDR1 and CDR2: MNHNS and SASEGT. This chain's CDR3 is CASSERELNYGYTF. The CDR3, as DNA: TGTGCCAGCAGTGAAAGAGAGCTTAACTATGGCTACACCTTC.

The J gene is TRBJ2-7, the V gene TRBV2; unclear D gene. Deletions cut 3 bases from V and 0 bases from J, with 3 bases between. The CDR3 covers 12 residues. CDR1 is SNHLY and CDR2 is FYNNEI in the germline V gene. DNA for the CDR3: TGTGCCAGCAGTGACAGCTCCTACGAGCAGTACTTC. Translating it yields CASSDSSYEQYF.

The V call is TRBV7-2, the J call TRBJ1-5, with a weak D call TRBD1 (5 bases). The CDR3 spans 13 residues. Germline V gene sequence: CDR1 SGHTA, CDR2 FQGNSA. The ends were cut back, 1 base at V and 6 bases at J, with 7 bases in the middle. As DNA, the CDR3 is TGTGCCAGCAGCTTAGAGGGGTTTCAGCCCCAGCATTTT. Translation gives CASSLEGFQPQHF. The whole variable domain, remainder taken from reference TRBV7-2 and TRBJ1-5, is GAGVSQSPSNKVTEKGKDVELRCDPISGHTALYWYRQSLGQGLEFLIYFQGNSAPDKSGLPSDRFSAERTGGSVSTLTIQRTQQEDSAVYLCASSLEGFQPQHFGDGTRLSIL.

The CDR3 bases are TGTGCCAGCAGTCCCACAGGGGGATCTACTGAAGCTTTCTTT. It specifies CASSPTGGSTEAFF. The V and J genes are TRBV6-5 and TRBJ1-1; 8 bases align to TRBD1. CDR3 size: 14 residues. The germline V gene encodes CDR1 MNHEY and CDR2 SVGAGI. The V segment lost 5 bases and the J segment 5 bases; nucleotides outside the gene matches: 7.

This clone was observed a few times. The chain links TRBV7-8 to TRBJ2-7, with TRBD1 matching 8 bases. Germline V gives CDR1 SGHVS, CDR2 FQNEAQ. The ends lost 5 bases at V and 2 bases at J; junction bases unmatched: 8. The CDR3 is made up of 15 amino acids. The CDR3 DNA follows: TGTGCCAGCAGCCAGGACAGGGTAGGGCCCTACGAGCAGTACTTC. As protein: CASSQDRVGPYEQYF.

The chain has TRBV5-4 and TRBJ2-7, with a possible D match to TRBD2 (6 bases). CDR1 and CDR2 from the germline V gene are SGHNT and YYREEE (reference sequence). V was pared by 4 bases and J by 0 bases, with 14 bases between. This CDR3 contains 15 residues. CDR3 protein: CASSVGGGSSYEQYF. DNA of the CDR3: TGTGCCAGCAGCGTCGGGGGTGGGAGCTCCTACGAGCAGTACTTC. Drawing the rest from reference TRBV5-4 and TRBJ2-7, the complete variable domain is ETGVTQSPTHLIKTRGQQVTLRCSSQSGHNTVSWYQQALGQGPQFIFQYYREEENGRGNFPPRFSGLQFPNYSSELNVNALELDDSALYLCASSVGGGSSYEQYFGPGTRLTVT.